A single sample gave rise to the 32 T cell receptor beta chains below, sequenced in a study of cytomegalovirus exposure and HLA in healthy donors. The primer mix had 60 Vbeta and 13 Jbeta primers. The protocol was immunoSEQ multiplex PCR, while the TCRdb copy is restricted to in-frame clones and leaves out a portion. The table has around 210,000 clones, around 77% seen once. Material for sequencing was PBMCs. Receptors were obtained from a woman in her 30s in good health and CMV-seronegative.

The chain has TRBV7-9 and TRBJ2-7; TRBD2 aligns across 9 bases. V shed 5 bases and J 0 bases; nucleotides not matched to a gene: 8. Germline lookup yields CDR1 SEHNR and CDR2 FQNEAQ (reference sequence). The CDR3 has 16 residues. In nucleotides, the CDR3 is TGTGCCAGCAGCCCGCCGACTAGCGGCCCCTCCTACGAGCAGTACTTC. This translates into CASSPPTSGPSYEQYF.

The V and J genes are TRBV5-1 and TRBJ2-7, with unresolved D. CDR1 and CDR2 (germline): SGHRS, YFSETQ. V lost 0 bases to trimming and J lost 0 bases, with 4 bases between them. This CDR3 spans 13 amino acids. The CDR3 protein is CASSLVASYEQYF. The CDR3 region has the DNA TGCGCCAGCAGCTTGGTAGCCTCCTACGAGCAGTACTTC.

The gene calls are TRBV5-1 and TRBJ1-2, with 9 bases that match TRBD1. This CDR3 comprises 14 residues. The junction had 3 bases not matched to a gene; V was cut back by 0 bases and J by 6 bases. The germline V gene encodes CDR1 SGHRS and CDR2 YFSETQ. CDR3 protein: CASSLVGQGNGYTF. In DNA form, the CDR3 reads TGCGCCAGCAGCTTGGTGGGACAGGGAAATGGCTACACCTTC.

CDR3 coding DNA: TGTGCCAGCAGCAAACCCGATGAGCAGTTCTTC. Translated: CASSKPDEQFF. The V gene is TRBV21-1, the J gene TRBJ2-1; the tabulated D call, TRBD2, remains unverified against the DNA. TRBV21-1 is noted as a pseudogene. There are 11 residues in the CDR3.

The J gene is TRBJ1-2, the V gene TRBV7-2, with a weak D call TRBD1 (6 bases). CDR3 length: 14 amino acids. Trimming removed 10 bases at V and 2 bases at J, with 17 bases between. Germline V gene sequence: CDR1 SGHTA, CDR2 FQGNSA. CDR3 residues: CATQPTGPNYGYTF. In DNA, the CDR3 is TGTGCCACTCAGCCCACAGGGCCCAACTATGGCTACACCTTC.

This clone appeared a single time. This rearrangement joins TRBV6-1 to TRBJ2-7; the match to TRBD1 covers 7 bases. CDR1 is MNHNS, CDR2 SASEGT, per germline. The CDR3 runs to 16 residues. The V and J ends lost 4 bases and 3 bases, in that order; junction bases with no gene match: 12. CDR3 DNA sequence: TGTGCCAGCAGTGGCCAATTAACAGGGGACAACTACGAGCAGTACTTC. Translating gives CASSGQLTGDNYEQYF.

CDR3 protein: CASSEAMGGLETQYF. CDR3 DNA sequence: TGTGCCAGCAGTGAAGCCATGGGGGGGCTAGAGACCCAGTACTTC. The chain uses TRBV2 and TRBJ2-5, with D perhaps TRBD2 (7 bases). CDR1 and CDR2 (germline): SNHLY, FYNNEI. V dropped 0 bases and J dropped 4 bases, with 12 bases sitting between them. The length of the CDR3 is 15 residues.

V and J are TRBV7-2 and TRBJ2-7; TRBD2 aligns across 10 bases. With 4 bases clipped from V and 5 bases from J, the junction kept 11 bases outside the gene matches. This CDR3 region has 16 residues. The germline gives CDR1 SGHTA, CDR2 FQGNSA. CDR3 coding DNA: TGTGCCAGCAGCTGGGCAGCTAGCGGGGGAAACCACGAGCAGTACTTC. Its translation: CASSWAASGGNHEQYF.

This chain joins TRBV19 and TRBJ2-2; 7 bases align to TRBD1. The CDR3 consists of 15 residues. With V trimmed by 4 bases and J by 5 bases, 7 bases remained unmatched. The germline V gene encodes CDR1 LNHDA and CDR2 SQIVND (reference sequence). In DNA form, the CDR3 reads TGTGCCAGTAGTACTACAGGGGCCGGGACCGGGGAGCTGTTTTTT. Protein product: CASSTTGAGTGELFF.

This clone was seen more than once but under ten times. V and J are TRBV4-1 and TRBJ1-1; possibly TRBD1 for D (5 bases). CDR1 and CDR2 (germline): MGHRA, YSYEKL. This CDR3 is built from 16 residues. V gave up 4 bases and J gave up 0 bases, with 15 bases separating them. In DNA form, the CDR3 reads TGCGCCAGCAGCCTAAGAGGAACAGGATTGAACACTGAAGCTTTCTTT. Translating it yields CASSLRGTGLNTEAFF.

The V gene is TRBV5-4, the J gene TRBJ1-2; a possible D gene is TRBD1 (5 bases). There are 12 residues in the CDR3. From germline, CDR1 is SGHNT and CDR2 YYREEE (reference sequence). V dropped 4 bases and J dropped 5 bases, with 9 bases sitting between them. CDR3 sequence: CASSLTDYGYTF. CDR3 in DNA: TGTGCCAGCAGCCTGACAGATTATGGCTACACCTTC.

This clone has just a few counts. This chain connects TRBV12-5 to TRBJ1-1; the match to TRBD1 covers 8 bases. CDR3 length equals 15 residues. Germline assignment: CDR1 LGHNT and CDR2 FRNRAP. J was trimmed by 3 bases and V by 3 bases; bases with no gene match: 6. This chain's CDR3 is CASGLGPGGDTEAFF. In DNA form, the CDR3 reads TGTGCTAGTGGTTTAGGACCAGGGGGCGACACTGAAGCTTTCTTT.

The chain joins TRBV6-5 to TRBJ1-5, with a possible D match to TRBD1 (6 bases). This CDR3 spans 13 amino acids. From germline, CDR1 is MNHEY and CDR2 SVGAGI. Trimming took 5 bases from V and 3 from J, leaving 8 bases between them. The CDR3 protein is CASSRTVNQPQHF. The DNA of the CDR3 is TGTGCCAGCAGTCGGACAGTCAATCAGCCCCAGCATTTT.

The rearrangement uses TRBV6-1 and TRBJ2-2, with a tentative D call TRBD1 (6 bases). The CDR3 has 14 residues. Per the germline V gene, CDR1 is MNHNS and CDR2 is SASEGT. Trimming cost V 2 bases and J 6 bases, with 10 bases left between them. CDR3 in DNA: TGTGCCAGCAGTGAATACAGGGTTTCCGGGGAGCTGTTTTTT. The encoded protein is CASSEYRVSGELFF.

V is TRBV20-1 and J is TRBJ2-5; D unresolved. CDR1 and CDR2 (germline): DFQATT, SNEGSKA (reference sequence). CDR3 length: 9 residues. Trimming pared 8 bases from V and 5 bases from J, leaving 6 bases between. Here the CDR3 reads CSMRETQYF. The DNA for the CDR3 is TGCAGTATGAGGGAGACCCAGTACTTC.

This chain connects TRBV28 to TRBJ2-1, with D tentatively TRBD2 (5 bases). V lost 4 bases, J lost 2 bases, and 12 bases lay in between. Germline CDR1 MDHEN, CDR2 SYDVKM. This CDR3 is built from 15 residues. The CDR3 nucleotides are TGTGCCAGCAGTTCTTGGCGGGCAACCTACAATGAGCAGTTCTTC. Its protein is CASSSWRATYNEQFF.

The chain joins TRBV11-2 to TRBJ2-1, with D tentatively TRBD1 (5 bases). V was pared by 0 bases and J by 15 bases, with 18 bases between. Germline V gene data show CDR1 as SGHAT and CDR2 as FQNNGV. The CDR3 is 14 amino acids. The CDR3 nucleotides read TGTGCCAGCAGCTTAGATTATGCGTACTTGCAGGGGTTCTTC. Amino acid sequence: CASSLDYAYLQGFF.

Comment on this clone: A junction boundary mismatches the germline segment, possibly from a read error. In DNA form, the CDR3 reads TGTGCTAGCAGCTCGGGCGGGCCCAGCGATGAGCAGTTCTTC. Protein product: CASSSGGPSDEQFF. The rearrangement joins TRBV7-7 to TRBJ2-1; D might be TRBD2 (5 bases). The germline gives CDR1 SSHAT, CDR2 FNYEAQ (reference sequence). This CDR3 has 14 amino acids.

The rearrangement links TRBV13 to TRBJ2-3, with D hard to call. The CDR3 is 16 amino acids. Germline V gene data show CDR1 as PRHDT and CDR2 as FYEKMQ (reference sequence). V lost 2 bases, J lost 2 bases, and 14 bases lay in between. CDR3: CASSLTLQELTDTQYF. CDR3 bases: TGTGCCAGCAGCTTAACGCTCCAGGAACTCACAGATACGCAGTATTTT. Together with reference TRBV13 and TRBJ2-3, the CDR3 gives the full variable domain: AAGVIQSPRHLIKEKRETATLKCYPIPRHDTVYWYQQGPGQDPQFLISFYEKMQSDKGSIPDRFSAQQFSDYHSELNMSSLELGDSALYFCASSLTLQELTDTQYFGPGTRLTVL.

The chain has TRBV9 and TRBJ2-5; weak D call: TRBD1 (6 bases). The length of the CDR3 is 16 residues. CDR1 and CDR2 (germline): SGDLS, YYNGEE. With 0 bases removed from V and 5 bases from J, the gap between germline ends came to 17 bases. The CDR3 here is CASSVAARQVGETQYF. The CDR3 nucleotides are TGTGCCAGCAGCGTAGCTGCTCGACAGGTGGGGGAGACCCAGTACTTC.

CDR3 DNA sequence: TGTGCCAGCTCACCAGCTAGCTCCTACGAGCAGTACTTC. Protein sequence: CASSPASSYEQYF. J is TRBJ2-7 and V is TRBV18; no firm D call. Germline V CDR1 and CDR2: KGHSH, LQKENI. The CDR3 has 13 amino acids. V lost 2 bases, J lost 0 bases, and 5 bases lay in between.

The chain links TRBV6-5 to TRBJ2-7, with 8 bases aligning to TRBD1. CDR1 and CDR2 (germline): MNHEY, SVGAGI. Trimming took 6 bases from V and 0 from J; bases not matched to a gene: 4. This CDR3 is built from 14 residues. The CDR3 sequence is CASSWTGSSYEQYF. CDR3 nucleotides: TGTGCCAGCAGCTGGACAGGGAGCTCCTACGAGCAGTACTTC.

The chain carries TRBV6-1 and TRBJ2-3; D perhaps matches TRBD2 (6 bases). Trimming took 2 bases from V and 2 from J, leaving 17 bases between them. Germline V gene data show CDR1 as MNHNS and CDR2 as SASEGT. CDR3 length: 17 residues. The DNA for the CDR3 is TGTGCCAGCAGTGAACTTTGGGCGGCGGGATCCACAGATACGCAGTATTTT. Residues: CASSELWAAGSTDTQYF.

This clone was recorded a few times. The CDR3 spells CASSSAGGRRDEQFF. The CDR3 DNA is TGTGCCAGCAGCTCGGCTGGCGGGAGGAGGGATGAGCAGTTCTTC. The genes are TRBV5-4 and TRBJ2-1; 8 bases fit TRBD2. J lost 8 bases, V lost 3 bases, and 10 bases had no gene match. This CDR3 comprises 15 residues. Per germline, CDR1 SGHNT and CDR2 YYREEE (reference sequence).

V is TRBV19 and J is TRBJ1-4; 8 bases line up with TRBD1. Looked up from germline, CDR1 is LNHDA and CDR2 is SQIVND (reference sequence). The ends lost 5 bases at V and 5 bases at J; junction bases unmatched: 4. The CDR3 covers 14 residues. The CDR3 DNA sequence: TGTGCCAGTAGTTTCCGGGACAGGAATGAAAAACTGTTTTTT. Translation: CASSFRDRNEKLFF.

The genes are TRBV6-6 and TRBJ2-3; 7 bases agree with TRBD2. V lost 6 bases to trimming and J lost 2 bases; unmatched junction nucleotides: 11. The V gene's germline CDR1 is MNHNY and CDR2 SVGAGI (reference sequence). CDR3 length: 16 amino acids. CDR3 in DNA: TGTGCCAGCAGCCCCCGCACTAGCGAATACACAGATACGCAGTATTTT. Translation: CASSPRTSEYTDTQYF.

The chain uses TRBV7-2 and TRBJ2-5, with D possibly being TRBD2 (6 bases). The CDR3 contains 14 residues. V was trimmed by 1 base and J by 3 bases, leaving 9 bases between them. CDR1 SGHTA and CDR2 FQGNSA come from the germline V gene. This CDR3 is CASSLDGGKETQYF. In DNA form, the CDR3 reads TGTGCCAGCAGCTTAGACGGAGGGAAAGAGACCCAGTACTTC.

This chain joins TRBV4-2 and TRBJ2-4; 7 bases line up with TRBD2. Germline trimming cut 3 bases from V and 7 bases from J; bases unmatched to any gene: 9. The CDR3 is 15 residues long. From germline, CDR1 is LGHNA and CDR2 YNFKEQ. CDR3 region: CASSHSRLAGNIQYF. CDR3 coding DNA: TGTGCCAGCAGCCATTCCCGACTAGCTGGGAACATTCAGTACTTC.

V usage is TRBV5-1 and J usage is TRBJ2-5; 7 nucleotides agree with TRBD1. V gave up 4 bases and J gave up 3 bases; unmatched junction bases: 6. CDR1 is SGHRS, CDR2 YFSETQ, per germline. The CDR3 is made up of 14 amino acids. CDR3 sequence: CASSRSRGKETQYF. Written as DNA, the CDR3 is TGCGCCAGCAGCCGGAGCAGGGGGAAAGAGACCCAGTACTTC.

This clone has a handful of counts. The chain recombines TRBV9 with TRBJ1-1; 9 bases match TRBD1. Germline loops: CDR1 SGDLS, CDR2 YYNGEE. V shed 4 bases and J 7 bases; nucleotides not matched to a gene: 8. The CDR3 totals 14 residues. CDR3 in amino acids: CASSSGQGVREAFF. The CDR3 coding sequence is TGTGCCAGCAGCTCGGGACAGGGTGTACGTGAAGCTTTCTTT. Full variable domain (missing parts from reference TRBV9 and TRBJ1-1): DSGVTQTPKHLITATGQRVTLRCSPRSGDLSVYWYQQSLDQGLQFLIQYYNGEERAKGNILERFSAQQFPDLHSELNLSSLELGDSALYFCASSSGQGVREAFFGQGTRLTVV.

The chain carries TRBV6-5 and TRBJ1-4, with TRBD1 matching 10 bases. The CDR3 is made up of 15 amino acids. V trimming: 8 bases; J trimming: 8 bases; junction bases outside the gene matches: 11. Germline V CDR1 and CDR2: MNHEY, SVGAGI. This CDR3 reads CASRRSGQGGEKLFF. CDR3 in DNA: TGTGCCAGCCGACGGTCAGGACAGGGGGGGGAAAAACTGTTTTTT.

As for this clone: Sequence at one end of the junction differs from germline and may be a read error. CDR3 nucleotides: TGTGCCAGCAGCTCCCTAGCGGGGGACCAAGGGACCCAGTACTTC. This sequence encodes CASSSLAGDQGTQYF. The chain links TRBV7-8 to TRBJ2-5; 10 bases are shared with TRBD2. The CDR3 totals 15 residues. Looked up from germline, CDR1 is SGHVS and CDR2 is FQNEAQ.